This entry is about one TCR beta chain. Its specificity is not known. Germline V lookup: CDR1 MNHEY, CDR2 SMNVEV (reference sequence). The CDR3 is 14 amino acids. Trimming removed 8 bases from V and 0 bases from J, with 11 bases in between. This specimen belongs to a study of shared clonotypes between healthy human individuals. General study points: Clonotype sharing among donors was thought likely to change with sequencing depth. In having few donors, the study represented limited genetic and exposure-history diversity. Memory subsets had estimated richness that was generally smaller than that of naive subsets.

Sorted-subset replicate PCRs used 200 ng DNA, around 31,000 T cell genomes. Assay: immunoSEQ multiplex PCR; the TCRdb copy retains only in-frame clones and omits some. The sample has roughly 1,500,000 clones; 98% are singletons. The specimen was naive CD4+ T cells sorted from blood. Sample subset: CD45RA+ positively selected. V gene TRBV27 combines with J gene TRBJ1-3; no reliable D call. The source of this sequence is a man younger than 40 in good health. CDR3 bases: TGTGCCAGCTGGGGTTTGGGCTCTGGAAACACCATATATTTT. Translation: CASWGLGSGNTIYF.